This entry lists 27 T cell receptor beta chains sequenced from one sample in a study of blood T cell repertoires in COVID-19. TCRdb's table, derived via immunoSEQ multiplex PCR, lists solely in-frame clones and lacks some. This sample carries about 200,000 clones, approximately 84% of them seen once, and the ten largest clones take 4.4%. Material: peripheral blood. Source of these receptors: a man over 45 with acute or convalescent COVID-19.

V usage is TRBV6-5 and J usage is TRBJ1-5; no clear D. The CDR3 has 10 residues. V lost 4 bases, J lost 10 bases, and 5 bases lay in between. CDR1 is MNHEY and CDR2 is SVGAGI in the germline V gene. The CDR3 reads CASSLKPQHF. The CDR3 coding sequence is TGTGCCAGCAGTTTAAAACCCCAGCATTTT.

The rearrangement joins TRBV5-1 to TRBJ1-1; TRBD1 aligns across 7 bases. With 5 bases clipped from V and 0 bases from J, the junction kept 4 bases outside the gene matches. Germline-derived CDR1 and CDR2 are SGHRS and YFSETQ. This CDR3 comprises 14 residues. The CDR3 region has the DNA TGCGCCAGCAGGGTCGGGACAGTGAACACTGAAGCTTTCTTT. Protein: CASRVGTVNTEAFF.

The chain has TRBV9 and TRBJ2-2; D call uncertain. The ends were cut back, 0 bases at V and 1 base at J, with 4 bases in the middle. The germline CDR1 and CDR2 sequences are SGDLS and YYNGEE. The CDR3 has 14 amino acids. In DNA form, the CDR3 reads TGTGCCAGCAGCGTAGCCGGGAACACCGGGGAGCTGTTTTTT. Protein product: CASSVAGNTGELFF.

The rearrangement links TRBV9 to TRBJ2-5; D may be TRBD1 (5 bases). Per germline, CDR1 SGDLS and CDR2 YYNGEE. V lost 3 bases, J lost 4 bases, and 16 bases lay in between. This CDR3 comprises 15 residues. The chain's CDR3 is CASSEGPVGPETQYF. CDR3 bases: TGTGCCAGCAGCGAGGGGCCCGTCGGCCCAGAGACCCAGTACTTC.

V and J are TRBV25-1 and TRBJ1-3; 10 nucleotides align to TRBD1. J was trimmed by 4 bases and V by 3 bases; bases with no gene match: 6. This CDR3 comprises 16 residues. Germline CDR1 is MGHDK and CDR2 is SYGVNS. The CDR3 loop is CASSDRGQGFGNTIYF. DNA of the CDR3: TGTGCCAGCAGTGATCGGGGACAGGGGTTCGGAAACACCATATATTTT.

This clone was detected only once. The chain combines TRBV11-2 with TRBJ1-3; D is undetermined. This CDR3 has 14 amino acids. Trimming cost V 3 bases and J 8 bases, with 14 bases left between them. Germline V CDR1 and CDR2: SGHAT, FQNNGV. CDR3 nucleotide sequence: TGTGCCAGCAGCTTTGCTCCCCACCGGGACACCATATATTTT. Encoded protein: CASSFAPHRDTIYF.

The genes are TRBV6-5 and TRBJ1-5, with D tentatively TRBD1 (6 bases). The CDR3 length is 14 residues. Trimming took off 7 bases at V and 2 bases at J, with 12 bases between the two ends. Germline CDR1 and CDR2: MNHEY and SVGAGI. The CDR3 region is CASTRTARNQPQHF. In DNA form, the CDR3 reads TGTGCCAGCACCCGGACAGCTCGCAATCAGCCCCAGCATTTT.

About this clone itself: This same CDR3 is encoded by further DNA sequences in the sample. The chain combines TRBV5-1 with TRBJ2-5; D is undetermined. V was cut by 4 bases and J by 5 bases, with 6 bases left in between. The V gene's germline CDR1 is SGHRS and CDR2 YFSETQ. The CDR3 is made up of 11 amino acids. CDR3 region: CASSIQETQYF. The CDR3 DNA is TGCGCCAGCAGCATCCAGGAGACCCAGTACTTC.

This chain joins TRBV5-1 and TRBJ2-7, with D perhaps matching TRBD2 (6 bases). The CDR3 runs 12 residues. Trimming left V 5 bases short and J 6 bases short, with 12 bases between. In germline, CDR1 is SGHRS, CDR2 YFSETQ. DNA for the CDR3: TGCGCCAGCAGGAGCGGGCAGGGCGAGCAGTACTTC. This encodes CASRSGQGEQYF.

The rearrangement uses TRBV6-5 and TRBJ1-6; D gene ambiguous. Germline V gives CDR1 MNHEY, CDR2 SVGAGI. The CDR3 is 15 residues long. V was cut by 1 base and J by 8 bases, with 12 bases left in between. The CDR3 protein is CASSYFLKRDSPLHF. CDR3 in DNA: TGTGCCAGCAGTTACTTCTTGAAGAGAGATTCACCCCTCCACTTT.

The CDR3 region has the DNA TGTGCCAGCAGAGCACAGGGTAGAGCCCAGCATTTT. Translated, it gives CASRAQGRAQHF. V usage is TRBV12-3 or TRBV12-4 and J usage is TRBJ1-5, with D possibly matching TRBD1 (6 bases). The CDR3 consists of 12 residues. Trimming left V 6 bases short and J 11 bases short, with 14 bases between.

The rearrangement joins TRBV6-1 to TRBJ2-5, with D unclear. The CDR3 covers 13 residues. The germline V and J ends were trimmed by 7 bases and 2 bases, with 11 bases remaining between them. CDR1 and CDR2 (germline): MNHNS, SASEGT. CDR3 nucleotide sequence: TGTGCCAGCACCACGAACTCGCAAGAGACCCAGTACTTC. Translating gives CASTTNSQETQYF.

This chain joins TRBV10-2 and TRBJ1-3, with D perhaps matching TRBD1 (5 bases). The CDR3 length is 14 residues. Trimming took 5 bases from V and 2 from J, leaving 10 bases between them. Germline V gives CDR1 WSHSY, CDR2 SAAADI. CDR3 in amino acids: CASSLAGTGNTIYF. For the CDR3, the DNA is TGCGCCAGCAGTTTGGCAGGGACTGGAAACACCATATATTTT.

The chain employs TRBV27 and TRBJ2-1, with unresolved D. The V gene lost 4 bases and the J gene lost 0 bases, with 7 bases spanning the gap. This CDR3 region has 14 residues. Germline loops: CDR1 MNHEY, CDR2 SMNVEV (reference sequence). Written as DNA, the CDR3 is TGTGCCAGCAGTTCGACTTACTCCTACAATGAGCAGTTCTTC. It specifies CASSSTYSYNEQFF.

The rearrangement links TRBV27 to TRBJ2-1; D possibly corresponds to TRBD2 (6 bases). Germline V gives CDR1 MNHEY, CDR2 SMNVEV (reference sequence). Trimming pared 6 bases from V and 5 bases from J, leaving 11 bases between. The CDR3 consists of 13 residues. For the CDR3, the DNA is TGTGCCAGCAGGGGGACTGCCCACAATGAGCAGTTCTTC. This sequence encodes CASRGTAHNEQFF.

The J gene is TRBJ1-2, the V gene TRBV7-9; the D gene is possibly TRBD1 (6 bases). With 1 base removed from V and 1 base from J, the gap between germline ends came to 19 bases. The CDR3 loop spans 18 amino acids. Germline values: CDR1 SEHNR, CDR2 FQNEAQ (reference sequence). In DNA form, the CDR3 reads TGTGCCAGCAGCTTAGGGCTCACCGGGACACGAAATAACTATGGCTACACCTTC. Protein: CASSLGLTGTRNNYGYTF. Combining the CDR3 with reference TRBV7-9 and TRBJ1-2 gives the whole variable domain DTGVSQNPRHKITKRGQNVTFRCDPISEHNRLYWYRQTLGQGPEFLTYFQNEAQLEKSRLLSDRFSAERPKGSFSTLEIQRTEQGDSAMYLCASSLGLTGTRNNYGYTFGSGTRLTVV.

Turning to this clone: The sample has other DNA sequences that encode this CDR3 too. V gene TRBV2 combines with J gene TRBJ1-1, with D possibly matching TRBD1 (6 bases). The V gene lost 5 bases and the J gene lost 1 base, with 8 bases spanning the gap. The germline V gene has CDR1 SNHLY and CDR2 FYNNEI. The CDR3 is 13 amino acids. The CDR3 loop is CASSPQGNTEAFF. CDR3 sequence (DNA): TGTGCCAGCAGTCCACAGGGGAACACTGAAGCTTTCTTT.

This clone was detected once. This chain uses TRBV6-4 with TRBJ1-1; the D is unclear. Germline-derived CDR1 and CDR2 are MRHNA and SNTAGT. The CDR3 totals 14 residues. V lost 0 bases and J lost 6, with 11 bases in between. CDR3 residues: CASSDSVGSSEAFF. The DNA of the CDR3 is TGTGCCAGCAGTGACTCAGTCGGTAGTTCTGAAGCTTTCTTT.

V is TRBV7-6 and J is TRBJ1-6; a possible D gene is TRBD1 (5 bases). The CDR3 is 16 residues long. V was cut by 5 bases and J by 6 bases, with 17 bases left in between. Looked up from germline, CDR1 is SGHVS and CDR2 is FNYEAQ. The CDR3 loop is CASSRGGEVGNSPLHF. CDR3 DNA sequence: TGTGCCAGCAGCCGGGGAGGGGAGGTCGGTAATTCACCCCTCCACTTT.

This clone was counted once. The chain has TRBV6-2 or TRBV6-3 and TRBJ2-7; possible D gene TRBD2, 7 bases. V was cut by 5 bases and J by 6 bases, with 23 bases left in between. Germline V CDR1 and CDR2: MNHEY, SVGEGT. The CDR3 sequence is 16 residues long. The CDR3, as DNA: TGTGCCAGCAGTCCGCTTCGTACGGGGGGCTCAATCGAGCAGTACTTC. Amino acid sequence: CASSPLRTGGSIEQYF.

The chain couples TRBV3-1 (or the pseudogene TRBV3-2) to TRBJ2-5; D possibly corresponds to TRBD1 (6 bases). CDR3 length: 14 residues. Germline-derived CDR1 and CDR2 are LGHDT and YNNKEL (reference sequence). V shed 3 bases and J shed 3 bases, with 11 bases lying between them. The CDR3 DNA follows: TGTGCCAGCAGCCAGGCCTACAGGGAAGAGACCCAGTACTTC. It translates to CASSQAYREETQYF.

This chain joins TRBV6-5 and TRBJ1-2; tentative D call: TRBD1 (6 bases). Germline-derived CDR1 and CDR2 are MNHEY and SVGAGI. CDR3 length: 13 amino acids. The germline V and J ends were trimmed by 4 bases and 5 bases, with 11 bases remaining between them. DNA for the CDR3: TGTGCCAGCAGTTCTCAGGGGAAGTATGGCTACACCTTC. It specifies CASSSQGKYGYTF.

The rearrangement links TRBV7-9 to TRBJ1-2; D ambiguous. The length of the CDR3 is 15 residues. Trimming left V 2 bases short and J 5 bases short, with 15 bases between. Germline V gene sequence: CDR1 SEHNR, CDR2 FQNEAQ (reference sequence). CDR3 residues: CASSLSQASPYGYTF. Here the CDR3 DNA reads TGTGCCAGCAGCTTATCCCAGGCATCCCCTTATGGCTACACCTTC.

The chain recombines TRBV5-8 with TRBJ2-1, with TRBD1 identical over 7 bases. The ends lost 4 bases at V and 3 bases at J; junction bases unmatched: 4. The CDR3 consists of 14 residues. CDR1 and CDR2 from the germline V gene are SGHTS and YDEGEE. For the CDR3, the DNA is TGTGCCAGCAGCCCCGGACAGGACTACAATGAGCAGTTCTTC. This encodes CASSPGQDYNEQFF.

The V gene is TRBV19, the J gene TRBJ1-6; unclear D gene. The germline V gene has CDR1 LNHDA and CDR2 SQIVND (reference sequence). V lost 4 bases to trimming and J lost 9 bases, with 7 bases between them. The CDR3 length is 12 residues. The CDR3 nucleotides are TGTGCCAGTAGTAACCCCAGTTCACCCCTCCACTTT. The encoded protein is CASSNPSSPLHF.

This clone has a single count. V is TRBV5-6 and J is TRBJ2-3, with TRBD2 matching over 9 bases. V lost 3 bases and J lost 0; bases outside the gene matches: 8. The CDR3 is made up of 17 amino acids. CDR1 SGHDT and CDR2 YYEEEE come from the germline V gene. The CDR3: CASSYRSGGTSTDTQYF. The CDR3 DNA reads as TGTGCCAGCAGCTACCGGAGCGGGGGGACTAGCACAGATACGCAGTATTTT.

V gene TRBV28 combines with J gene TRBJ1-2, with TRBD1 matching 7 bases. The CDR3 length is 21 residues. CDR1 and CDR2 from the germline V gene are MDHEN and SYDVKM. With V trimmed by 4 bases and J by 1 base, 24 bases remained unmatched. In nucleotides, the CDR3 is TGTGCCAGCAGTTCTCCTCGGTCGACAGGGTGGTTTTACACCGATAACTATGGCTACACCTTC. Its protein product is CASSSPRSTGWFYTDNYGYTF.